This passage covers 10 T cell receptor beta chains from one sample sequenced in a study of blood T cell repertoires in COVID-19. Assay used: immunoSEQ multiplex PCR; TCRdb lists only in-frame clones, some missing. The table shows about 200,000 clones, with 80% to 90% occurring only once. The source material was PBMCs or T cells enriched from blood (not recorded which). The receptors originated from a woman aged 40 to 50 with acute COVID-19.

This chain links TRBV5-1 with TRBJ2-6, with TRBD1 matching 7 bases. With 4 bases clipped from V and 0 bases from J, the junction kept 7 bases outside the gene matches. The CDR3 runs to 17 residues. Germline V lookup: CDR1 SGHRS, CDR2 YFSETQ. The CDR3 here is CASSTGQVRSGANVLTF. The CDR3 DNA is TGCGCCAGCAGCACCGGACAGGTCCGCTCTGGGGCCAACGTCCTGACTTTC.

The gene calls are TRBV27 and TRBJ2-2; TRBD2 is a possible D gene (6 bases). Trimming took off 7 bases at V and 1 base at J, with 16 bases between the two ends. Looked up from germline, CDR1 is MNHEY and CDR2 is SMNVEV (reference sequence). CDR3 length: 16 amino acids. In nucleotides, the CDR3 is TGTGCCAGCAATCCTAACCCGGGGGTGAACACCGGGGAGCTGTTTTTT. Residues: CASNPNPGVNTGELFF.

The genes are TRBV7-2 and TRBJ1-6; weak D call: TRBD1 (5 bases). The CDR3 runs to 13 residues. Germline assignment: CDR1 SGHTA and CDR2 FQGNSA. The V end lost 1 base, the J end lost 9 bases, and 7 bases lay between the germline ends. The CDR3 is CASSLDRPSPLHF. The CDR3 region has the DNA TGTGCCAGCAGCTTAGACAGGCCTTCACCCCTCCACTTT.

V usage is TRBV24-1 and J usage is TRBJ1-2, with a possible D match to TRBD1 (5 bases). Per the germline V gene, CDR1 is KGHDR and CDR2 is SFDVKD. The CDR3 contains 14 residues. Trimming cost V 1 base and J 4 bases, with 9 bases left between them. Here the CDR3 DNA reads TGTGCCACCAGTGATTTAAGCAGGGTCTATGGCTACACCTTC. This sequence encodes CATSDLSRVYGYTF.

This clone occurred once. The chain is built from TRBV5-1 and TRBJ2-1; 12 positions agree with TRBD2. Per germline, CDR1 SGHRS and CDR2 YFSETQ. The CDR3 totals 16 residues. The junction had 5 bases not matched to a gene; V was cut back by 0 bases and J by 7 bases. DNA for the CDR3: TGCGCCAGCAGCTTGGTAGGACTAGCGGGAAGGAATGAGCAGTTCTTC. It encodes CASSLVGLAGRNEQFF.

This chain connects TRBV29-1 to TRBJ1-1; 11 bases are a match to TRBD1. Trimming took 7 bases from V and 3 from J; bases not matched to a gene: 7. The CDR3 runs to 14 residues. Germline V gives CDR1 SQVTM, CDR2 ANQGSEA. For the CDR3, the DNA is TGCAGCGCACGGGACAGGGGGGTTTACACTGAAGCTTTCTTT. This encodes CSARDRGVYTEAFF.

V and J are TRBV28 and TRBJ1-2; 7 nucleotides agree with TRBD1. J gave up 0 bases and V 2 bases, and 3 bases lay outside the gene matches. The CDR3 length is 15 residues. Germline V CDR1 and CDR2: MDHEN, SYDVKM. The CDR3 DNA sequence: TGTGCCAGCAGTTTAGTCCAGGGGGCTAACTATGGCTACACCTTC. It translates to CASSLVQGANYGYTF.

The chain recombines TRBV19 with TRBJ1-2; 7 positions agree with TRBD1. V lost 3 bases and J lost 2; bases outside the gene matches: 3. Germline CDR1 reads LNHDA; CDR2 reads SQIVND (reference sequence). The CDR3 consists of 14 residues. The CDR3 is CASSITGANYGYTF. The CDR3, as DNA: TGTGCCAGTAGTATTACAGGGGCAAACTATGGCTACACCTTC. The variable domain in full, completed from reference TRBV19 and TRBJ1-2, reads DGGITQSPKYLFRKEGQNVTLSCEQNLNHDAMYWYRQDPGQGLRLIYYSQIVNDFQKGDIAEGYSVSREKKESFPLTVTSAQKNPTAFYLCASSITGANYGYTFGSGTRLTVV.

The sample holds a few counts of this clone. The genes are TRBV4-2 and TRBJ2-1; TRBD2 is a possible D gene (6 bases). Germline values: CDR1 LGHNA, CDR2 YNFKEQ. The CDR3 runs to 15 residues. The germline V and J ends were trimmed by 3 bases and 7 bases, with 16 bases remaining between them. CDR3 sequence reads: CASSHIAVEGNEQFF. Written as DNA, the CDR3 is TGTGCCAGCAGCCATATAGCGGTAGAGGGTAATGAGCAGTTCTTC.

This clone was picked up one time. The chain recombines TRBV9 with TRBJ1-1; 9 bases map to TRBD1. The CDR3 sequence is 15 residues long. Trimming cost V 3 bases and J 4 bases; bases outside gene matches: 7. Germline V gene data show CDR1 as SGDLS and CDR2 as YYNGEE. CDR3 coding DNA: TGTGCCAGCAGCGCCTCGGGACAGGGAATCACTGAAGCTTTCTTT. Protein: CASSASGQGITEAFF.